This T cell receptor (beta chain) was documented in a study of blood T cell repertoires in COVID-19. The germline gives CDR1 SGHTA, CDR2 FQGNSA. Losses at the gene ends were 5 bases for V and 6 bases for J; bases not matched to a gene: 12. The CDR3 loop spans 15 amino acids. Clones were sequenced by immunoSEQ multiplex PCR, and TCRdb holds only the in-frame ones, with some missing. This sample has about 200,000 clones, with roughly 84% found just once. The specimen sequenced was peripheral blood. The chain links TRBV7-2 to TRBJ2-7; 8 bases map to TRBD2. The receptor was derived from an elderly woman with acute or convalescent COVID-19. In DNA form, the CDR3 reads TGTGCCAGCAGCCCGCGGGGGACTAGACTTCTCGAGCAGTACTTC. This sequence encodes CASSPRGTRLLEQYF.